The rows below give T cell receptor beta chains drawn from one sample of a study of shared clonotypes between healthy human individuals. The data were produced by immunoSEQ multiplex PCR, yet TCRdb's version contains in-frame clones alone and is incomplete. Among about 1 million clones listed, about 70% were seen once. The sequenced sample consisted of memory CD4+ T cells sorted from blood. The receptors were gathered from a man between 18 and 35 years old in good health. Both conserved end residues are part of each CDR3. D genes are given only for firm matches. Some rows have no size entry. The others give once, few or many, or a class for an expanded clone.

v_call,d_call,j_call,clone_size,cdr3_nt,cdr3_aa
TRBV5-1,TRBD2,TRBJ2-1,.,TGCGCCAGCAGCCCCGGACTAGCGGGGGGGCATTCCAATGAGCAGTTCTTC,CASSPGLAGGHSNEQFF
TRBV30,.,TRBJ1-2,few,TGTGCCTGGAGTGAGACGGGCCTCTGGGGCGGCTACACCTTC,CAWSETGLWGGYTF
TRBV6-5,TRBD1,TRBJ1-2,few,TGTGCCAGCAGTTACGATGCCGGGACAGGGACGGGCTACACCTTC,CASSYDAGTGTGYTF
TRBV2,TRBD1,TRBJ1-5,few,TGTGCCGGAAAGGGACAGAGCAATCAGCCCCAGCATTTT,CAGKGQSNQPQHF
TRBV27,.,TRBJ2-5,few,TGTGCCAGAGGGGGCGGGAGAGAAGAGACCCAGTACTTC,CARGGGREETQYF
TRBV5-4,.,TRBJ2-7,.,TGTGCCAGCAGGGATCAGTTGGGTTCCTACGAGCAGTACTTC,CASRDQLGSYEQYF
TRBV5-4,.,TRBJ1-2,few,TGTGCCAGCAGCTTCAGGACGGTGAACTATGGCTACACCTTC,CASSFRTVNYGYTF
TRBV30,TRBD2,TRBJ2-7,.,TGTGCCTGGCCCGTCTCCGGGACTAGCGGGTACGAGCAGTACTTC,CAWPVSGTSGYEQYF
TRBV30,.,TRBJ1-2,.,TGTGCCTGGAGTGAGTGGGCGGGCTATGGCTACACCTTC,CAWSEWAGYGYTF
TRBV23-1,.,TRBJ1-1,.,TGCGCCAGCAGGTCATCCGGGAACACTGAAGCTTTCTTT,CASRSSGNTEAFF